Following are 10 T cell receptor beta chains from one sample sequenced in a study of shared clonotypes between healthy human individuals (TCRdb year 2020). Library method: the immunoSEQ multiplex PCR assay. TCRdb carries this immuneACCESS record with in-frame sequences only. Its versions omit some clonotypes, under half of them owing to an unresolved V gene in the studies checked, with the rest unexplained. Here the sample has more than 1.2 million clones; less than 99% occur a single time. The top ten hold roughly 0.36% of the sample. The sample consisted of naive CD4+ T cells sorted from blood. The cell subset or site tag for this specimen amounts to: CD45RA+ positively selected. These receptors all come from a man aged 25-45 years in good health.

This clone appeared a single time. The CDR3 reads CASSLAVGPGLAGNEQFF. The CDR3 nucleotides are TGCGCCAGCAGCTTGGCGGTGGGCCCGGGACTAGCTGGCAATGAGCAGTTCTTC. The rearrangement joins TRBV5-1 to TRBJ2-1, with TRBD2 matching 9 bases. J gave up 6 bases and V 0 bases, and 13 bases lay outside the gene matches. The germline V gene encodes CDR1 SGHRS and CDR2 YFSETQ. The CDR3 is 18 amino acids.

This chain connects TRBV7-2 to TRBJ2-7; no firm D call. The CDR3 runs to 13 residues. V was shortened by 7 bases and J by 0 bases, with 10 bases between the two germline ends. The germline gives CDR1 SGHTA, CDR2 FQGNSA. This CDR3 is CASTPAFSYEQYF. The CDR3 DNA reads TGTGCCAGCACCCCCGCCTTCTCCTACGAGCAGTACTTC.

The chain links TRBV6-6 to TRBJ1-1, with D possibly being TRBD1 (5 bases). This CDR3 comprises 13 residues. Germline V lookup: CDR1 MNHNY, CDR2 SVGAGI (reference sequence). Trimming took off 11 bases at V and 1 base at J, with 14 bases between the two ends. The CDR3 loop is CAGAGIPNTEAFF. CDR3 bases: TGTGCCGGGGCAGGCATCCCGAACACTGAAGCTTTCTTT.

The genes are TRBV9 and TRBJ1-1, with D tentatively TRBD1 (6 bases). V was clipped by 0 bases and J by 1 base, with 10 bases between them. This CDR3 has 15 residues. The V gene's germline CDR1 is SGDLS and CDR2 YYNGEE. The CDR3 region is CASSVDSRGNTEAFF. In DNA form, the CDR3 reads TGTGCCAGCAGCGTAGATTCCAGGGGGAACACTGAAGCTTTCTTT.

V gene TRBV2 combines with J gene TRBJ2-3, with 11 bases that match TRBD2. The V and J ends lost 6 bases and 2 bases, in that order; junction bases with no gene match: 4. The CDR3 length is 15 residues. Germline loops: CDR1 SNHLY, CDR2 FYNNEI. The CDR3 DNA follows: TGTGCCAGCAGGGGGACTAGCGGACCCACAGATACGCAGTATTTT. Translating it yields CASRGTSGPTDTQYF.

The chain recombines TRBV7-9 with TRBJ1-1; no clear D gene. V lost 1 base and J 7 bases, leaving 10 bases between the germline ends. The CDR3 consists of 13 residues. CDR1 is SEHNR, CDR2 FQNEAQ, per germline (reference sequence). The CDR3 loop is CASSLVPGFEAFF. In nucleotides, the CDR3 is TGTGCCAGCAGCTTAGTTCCCGGTTTTGAAGCTTTCTTT. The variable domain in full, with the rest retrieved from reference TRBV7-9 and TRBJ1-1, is DTGVSQNPRHKITKRGQNVTFRCDPISEHNRLYWYRQTLGQGPEFLTYFQNEAQLEKSRLLSDRFSAERPKGSFSTLEIQRTEQGDSAMYLCASSLVPGFEAFFGQGTRLTVV.

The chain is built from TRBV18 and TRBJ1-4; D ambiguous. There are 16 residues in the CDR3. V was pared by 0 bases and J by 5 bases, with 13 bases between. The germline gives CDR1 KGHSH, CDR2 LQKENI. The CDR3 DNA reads TGTGCCAGCTCACCACCGTCGGGCAGGAAGAATGAAAAACTGTTTTTT. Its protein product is CASSPPSGRKNEKLFF.

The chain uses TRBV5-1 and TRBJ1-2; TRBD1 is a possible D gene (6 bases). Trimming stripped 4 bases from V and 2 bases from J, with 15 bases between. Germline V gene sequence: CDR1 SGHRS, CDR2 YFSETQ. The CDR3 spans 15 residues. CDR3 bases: TGCGCCAGCAGCCTGACAGGACCCTACAACTATGGCTACACCTTC. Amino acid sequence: CASSLTGPYNYGYTF.

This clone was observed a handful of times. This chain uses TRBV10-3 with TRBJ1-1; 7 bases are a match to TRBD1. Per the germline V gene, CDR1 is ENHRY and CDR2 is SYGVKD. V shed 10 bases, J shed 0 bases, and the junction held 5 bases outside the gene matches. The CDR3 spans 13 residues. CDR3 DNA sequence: TGTGCCACCACAGGGGACATGAACACTGAAGCTTTCTTT. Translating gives CATTGDMNTEAFF.

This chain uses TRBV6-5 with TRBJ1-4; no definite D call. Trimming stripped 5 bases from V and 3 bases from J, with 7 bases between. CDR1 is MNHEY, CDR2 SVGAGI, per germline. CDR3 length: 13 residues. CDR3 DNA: TGTGCCAGCAGTCGAACGGCTAATGAAAAACTGTTTTTT. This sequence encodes CASSRTANEKLFF.